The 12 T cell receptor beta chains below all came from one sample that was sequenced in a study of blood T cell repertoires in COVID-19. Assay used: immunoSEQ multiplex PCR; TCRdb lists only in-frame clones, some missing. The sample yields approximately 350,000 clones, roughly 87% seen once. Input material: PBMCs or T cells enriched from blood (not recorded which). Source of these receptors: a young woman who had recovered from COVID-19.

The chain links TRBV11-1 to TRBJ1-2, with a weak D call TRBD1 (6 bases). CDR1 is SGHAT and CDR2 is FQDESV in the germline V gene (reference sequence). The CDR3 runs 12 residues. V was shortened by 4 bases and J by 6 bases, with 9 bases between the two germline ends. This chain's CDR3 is CASSWGGDGYTF. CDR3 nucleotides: TGTGCCAGCAGCTGGGGGGGCGATGGCTACACCTTC.

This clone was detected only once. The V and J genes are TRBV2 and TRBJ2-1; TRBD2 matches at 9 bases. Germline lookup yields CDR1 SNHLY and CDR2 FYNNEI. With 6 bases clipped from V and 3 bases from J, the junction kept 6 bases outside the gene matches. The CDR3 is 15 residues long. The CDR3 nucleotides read TGTGCCAGCAGCGCCACTAGCGGGCTCTACAATGAGCAGTTCTTC. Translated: CASSATSGLYNEQFF. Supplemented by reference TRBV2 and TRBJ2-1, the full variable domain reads EPEVTQTPSHQVTQMGQEVILRCVPISNHLYFYWYRQILGQKVEFLVSFYNNEISEKSEIFDDQFSVERPDGSNFTLKIRSTKLEDSAMYFCASSATSGLYNEQFFGPGTRLTVL.

The CDR3 DNA is TGTGCCATCAGTGAGTCGTATGTGGGACAGGGAGACGAAAAACTGTTTTTT. Its protein is CAISESYVGQGDEKLFF. The V and J genes are TRBV10-3 and TRBJ1-4, with 9 nucleotides matching TRBD1. Germline V gene lookup returns CDR1 ENHRY and CDR2 SYGVKD. The CDR3 contains 17 residues. Losses at the gene ends were 0 bases for V and 8 bases for J; bases not matched to a gene: 10.

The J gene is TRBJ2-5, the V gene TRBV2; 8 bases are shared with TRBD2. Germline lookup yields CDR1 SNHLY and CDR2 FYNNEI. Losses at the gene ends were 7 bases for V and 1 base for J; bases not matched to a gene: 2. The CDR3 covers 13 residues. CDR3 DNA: TGTGCCAGCACGGCGGGGGGCCAAGAGACCCAGTACTTC. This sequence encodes CASTAGGQETQYF.

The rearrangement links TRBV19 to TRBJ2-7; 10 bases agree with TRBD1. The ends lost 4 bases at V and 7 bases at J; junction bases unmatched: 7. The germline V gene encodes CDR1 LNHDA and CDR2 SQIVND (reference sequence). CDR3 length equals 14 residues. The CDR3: CASSKRQGAGEQYF. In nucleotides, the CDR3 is TGTGCCAGTAGTAAACGACAGGGGGCGGGTGAGCAGTACTTC.

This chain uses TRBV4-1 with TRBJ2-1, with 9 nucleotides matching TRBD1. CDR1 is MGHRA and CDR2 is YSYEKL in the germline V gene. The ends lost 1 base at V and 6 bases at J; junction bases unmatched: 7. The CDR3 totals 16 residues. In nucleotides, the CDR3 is TGCGCCAGCAGCCAAGTAGAGGACAGGGGTTCCAATGAGCAGTTCTTC. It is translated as CASSQVEDRGSNEQFF.

As DNA, the CDR3 is TGTGCCAGCAGTCCTCAGGGAGGGAATCAGCCCCAGCATTTT. Its protein is CASSPQGGNQPQHF. The V call is TRBV6-5, the J call TRBJ1-5; possible D gene TRBD1, 5 bases. The CDR3 spans 14 residues. V gave up 5 bases and J gave up 4 bases, with 12 bases separating them. Germline V gene sequence: CDR1 MNHEY, CDR2 SVGAGI.

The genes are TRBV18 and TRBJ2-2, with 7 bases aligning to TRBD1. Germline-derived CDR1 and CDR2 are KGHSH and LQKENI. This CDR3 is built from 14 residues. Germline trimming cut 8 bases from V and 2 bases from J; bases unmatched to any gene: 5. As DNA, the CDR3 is TGTGCCAGCCGTAGGGACAGCAACACCGGGGAGCTGTTTTTT. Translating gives CASRRDSNTGELFF.

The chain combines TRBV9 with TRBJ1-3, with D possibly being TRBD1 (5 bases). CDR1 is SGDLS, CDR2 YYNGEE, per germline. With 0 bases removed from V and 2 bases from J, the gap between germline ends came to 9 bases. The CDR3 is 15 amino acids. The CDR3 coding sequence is TGTGCCAGCAGCGTAGTCCCGGGGGCTGGAAACACCATATATTTT. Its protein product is CASSVVPGAGNTIYF.

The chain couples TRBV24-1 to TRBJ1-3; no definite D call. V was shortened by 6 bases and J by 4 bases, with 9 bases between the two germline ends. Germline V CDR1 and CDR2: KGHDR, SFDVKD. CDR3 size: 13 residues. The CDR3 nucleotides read TGTGCCACCAGTCCCGGGTCCGGAAACACCATATATTTT. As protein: CATSPGSGNTIYF.

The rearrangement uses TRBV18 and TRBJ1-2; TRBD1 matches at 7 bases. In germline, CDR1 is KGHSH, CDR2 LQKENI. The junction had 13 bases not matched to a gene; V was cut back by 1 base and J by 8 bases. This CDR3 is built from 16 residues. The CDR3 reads CASSPLLTDRAEGYTF. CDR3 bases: TGTGCCAGCTCACCACTTCTTACCGACAGGGCAGAAGGCTACACCTTC.

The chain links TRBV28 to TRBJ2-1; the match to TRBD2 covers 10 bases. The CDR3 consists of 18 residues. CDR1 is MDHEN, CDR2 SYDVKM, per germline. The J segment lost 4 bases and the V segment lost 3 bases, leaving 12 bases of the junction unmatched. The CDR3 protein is CASSFTRDLLAGYNEQFF. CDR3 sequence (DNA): TGTGCCAGCAGTTTCACGAGGGACTTACTAGCGGGGTACAATGAGCAGTTCTTC.